The 26 T cell receptor beta chains reported below all come from one sample, sequenced in a study of cytomegalovirus exposure and HLA in healthy donors. TCRdb keeps only in-frame clones here, not all; method: immunoSEQ multiplex PCR. Found here are roughly 120,000 clones, 88% of them singletons; the top ten hold about 2%. Sequenced sample: PBMCs. These TCRs come from a woman under 30 in good health and CMV-seronegative.

The CDR3 protein is CASSSTGTGMNTEAFF. CDR3 DNA sequence: TGTGCCAGCAGCTCGACCGGGACAGGGATGAACACTGAAGCTTTCTTT. This chain uses TRBV7-3 with TRBJ1-1, with 9 bases lining up with TRBD1. CDR1 is SGHTA and CDR2 is FQGTGA in the germline V gene. Trimming took 4 bases from V and 0 from J; bases not matched to a gene: 6. This CDR3 has 16 amino acids. The variable domain in full, completed from reference TRBV7-3 and TRBJ1-1, reads GAGVSQTPSNKVTEKGKYVELRCDPISGHTALYWYRQSLGQGPEFLIYFQGTGAADDSGLPNDRFFAVRPEGSVSTLKIQRTERGDSAVYLCASSSTGTGMNTEAFFGQGTRLTVV.

This chain connects TRBV5-1 to TRBJ2-7, with TRBD1 matching over 7 bases. This CDR3 has 16 amino acids. V shed 1 base and J 1 base; nucleotides not matched to a gene: 8. Germline V gene lookup returns CDR1 SGHRS and CDR2 YFSETQ. CDR3 residues: CASSLNIRGRSYEQYF. CDR3 nucleotide sequence: TGCGCCAGCAGCTTGAATATAAGGGGGCGATCCTACGAGCAGTACTTC.

The chain carries TRBV7-9 and TRBJ1-3, with D maybe TRBD1 (6 bases). The CDR3 runs 18 residues. Germline values: CDR1 SEHNR, CDR2 FQNEAQ (reference sequence). Trimming pared 4 bases from V and 0 bases from J, leaving 19 bases between. CDR3 sequence reads: CASSSPKNGQNSGNTIYF. DNA for the CDR3: TGTGCCAGCAGCTCCCCAAAAAACGGACAGAACTCTGGAAACACCATATATTTT.

The rearrangement links TRBV21-1 to TRBJ2-7; the table's TRBD1 call for D was not verified on the DNA. TRBV21-1 represents a pseudogene. The CDR3 length is 16 residues. CDR3 loop: CASSLTTGGSSYEQYF. DNA for the CDR3: TGTGCCAGCAGCTTAACGACAGGGGGCAGCTCCTACGAGCAGTACTTC.

The rearrangement uses TRBV4-3 and TRBJ1-1; D is possibly TRBD1 (6 bases). The CDR3 contains 12 residues. CDR1 and CDR2 (germline): LGHNA, YSLEER. Deletions cut 3 bases from V and 10 bases from J, with 12 bases between. The CDR3 bases are TGCGCCAGCAGCCACGGGGGGGGGCGAGCTTTCTTT. It specifies CASSHGGGRAFF.

The chain couples TRBV7-8 to TRBJ2-7, with D possibly TRBD1 on 6 matching bases. The CDR3 consists of 14 residues. In germline, CDR1 is SGHVS, CDR2 FQNEAQ. V was trimmed by 1 base and J by 3 bases, leaving 10 bases between them. The DNA for the CDR3 is TGTGCCAGCAGCTTAGAGCAGGGGCTCTACGAGCAGTACTTC. Its protein is CASSLEQGLYEQYF. The full variable domain, its missing parts supplied by reference TRBV7-8 and TRBJ2-7, is GAGVSQSPRYKVAKRGQDVALRCDPISGHVSLFWYQQALGQGPEFLTYFQNEAQLDKSGLPSDRFFAERPEGSVSTLKIQRTQQEDSAVYLCASSLEQGLYEQYFGPGTRLTVT.

The rearrangement uses TRBV30 and TRBJ1-5, with 7 nucleotides matching TRBD1. This CDR3 spans 12 amino acids. Germline values: CDR1 GTSNPN, CDR2 SVGIG (reference sequence). V was pared by 5 bases and J by 3 bases, with 1 base of the junction left unmatched. The CDR3 protein is CAWDRDNQPQHF. CDR3 coding DNA: TGTGCCTGGGACAGGGACAATCAGCCCCAGCATTTT.

The rearrangement joins TRBV6-6 to TRBJ1-1; no reliable D call. CDR1 and CDR2 (germline): MNHNY, SVGAGI (reference sequence). The CDR3 sequence is 11 residues long. Between the trimmed V and J ends, which lost 7 bases and 4 bases, there was a span of 7 bases. The CDR3 DNA follows: TGTGCCAGCACCGCGGGCACTGAAGCTTTCTTT. Amino acid sequence: CASTAGTEAFF.

The chain joins TRBV7-8 to TRBJ2-7; TRBD1 agrees at 12 bases. Germline trimming cut 5 bases from V and 6 bases from J; bases unmatched to any gene: 5. The germline CDR1 and CDR2 sequences are SGHVS and FQNEAQ. The length of the CDR3 is 14 residues. CDR3 sequence (DNA): TGTGCCAGCAGCCTCCGGGACAGGGGGCGCGAGCAGTACTTC. This translates into CASSLRDRGREQYF.

This chain uses TRBV7-2 with TRBJ2-7, with 8 positions matching TRBD1. The V and J ends lost 3 bases and 4 bases, in that order; junction bases with no gene match: 2. Per germline, CDR1 SGHTA and CDR2 FQGNSA. This CDR3 comprises 13 residues. The CDR3 loop is CASSFNRGYEQYF. CDR3 nucleotide sequence: TGTGCCAGCAGCTTTAACAGGGGGTACGAGCAGTACTTC.

The V gene is TRBV4-1, the J gene TRBJ2-6; 8 bases map to TRBD1. Germline V gene sequence: CDR1 MGHRA, CDR2 YSYEKL. V trimming: 3 bases; J trimming: 2 bases; junction bases outside the gene matches: 3. The CDR3 loop spans 16 amino acids. CDR3 amino acids: CASSQTTGAGANVLTF. For the CDR3, the DNA is TGCGCCAGCAGCCAGACGACAGGGGCTGGGGCCAACGTCCTGACTTTC.

The chain combines TRBV27 with TRBJ2-1; the D gene is possibly TRBD2 (6 bases). CDR1 and CDR2 (germline): MNHEY, SMNVEV (reference sequence). Trimming took 3 bases from V and 6 from J, leaving 12 bases between them. The CDR3 totals 14 residues. This CDR3 is CASSLGGVGNEQFF. CDR3 nucleotide sequence: TGTGCCAGCAGTTTGGGCGGGGTGGGCAATGAGCAGTTCTTC.

The chain employs TRBV27 and TRBJ1-1; TRBD1 aligns across 9 bases. The junction had 11 bases not matched to a gene; V was cut back by 2 bases and J by 1 base. The CDR3 covers 18 residues. The germline V gene has CDR1 MNHEY and CDR2 SMNVEV (reference sequence). CDR3 sequence reads: CASSLIWDRVPPNTEAFF. The CDR3 DNA reads TGTGCCAGCAGTTTAATTTGGGACAGGGTGCCTCCGAACACTGAAGCTTTCTTT.

The V call is TRBV21-1, the J call TRBJ1-2. TRBV21-1 is deemed a pseudogene. The CDR3 length is 17 residues. The CDR3 nucleotides read TGTGCCAGCAGCAAAGTCCCTTCACAAGGGGGGGAGAGGGGCTACACCTTC. It yields the protein CASSKVPSQGGERGYTF.

For the CDR3, the DNA is TGCGCCAGCACCCAGACTAGCGGGATCGGAGAGACCCAGTACTTC. Translating it yields CASTQTSGIGETQYF. The chain employs TRBV5-1 and TRBJ2-5; TRBD2 matches 11 bases. V was pared by 6 bases and J by 4 bases, with 8 bases of the junction left unmatched. This CDR3 is 15 amino acids long. Germline V lookup: CDR1 SGHRS, CDR2 YFSETQ.

The chain joins TRBV21-1 to TRBJ2-5; the table's TRBD1 call for D was not verified on the DNA. TRBV21-1 has pseudogene status. This CDR3 is built from 15 residues. This chain's CDR3 is CATLNRLPSQETQYF. CDR3 DNA: TGTGCCACCTTGAACAGGCTACCCAGCCAAGAGACCCAGTACTTC.

This chain connects TRBV5-1 to TRBJ2-1; 10 bases fit TRBD2. CDR3 length equals 16 residues. Germline CDR1 is SGHRS and CDR2 is YFSETQ. J gave up 8 bases and V 0 bases, and 8 bases lay outside the gene matches. CDR3 DNA: TGCGCCAGCAGCTTGGGGCCTAGCGGGAGTTTCGATGAGCAGTTCTTC. It yields the protein CASSLGPSGSFDEQFF.

The chain recombines TRBV27 with TRBJ2-1; TRBD2 aligns across 14 bases. Germline-derived CDR1 and CDR2 are MNHEY and SMNVEV (reference sequence). The ends lost 3 bases at V and 8 bases at J; junction bases unmatched: 3. The CDR3 runs 15 residues. The CDR3 DNA sequence: TGTGCCAGCAGTTTGGGACTAGCGGGAGATGATGAGCAGTTCTTC. Translation: CASSLGLAGDDEQFF.

This clone was recorded a few times. V and J are TRBV5-1 and TRBJ1-3; weak D call: TRBD1 (5 bases). The germline CDR1 and CDR2 sequences are SGHRS and YFSETQ. Deletions cut 9 bases from V and 4 bases from J, with 20 bases between. The CDR3 consists of 15 residues. For the CDR3, the DNA is TGCGCCACAGCTGAACGATCGGGGGAAGGAAACACCATATATTTT. Protein: CATAERSGEGNTIYF.

The chain carries TRBV11-2 and TRBJ2-1; 7 positions match TRBD1. Trimming took 3 bases from V and 4 from J; bases not matched to a gene: 9. The CDR3 is 16 residues long. CDR1 and CDR2 from the germline V gene are SGHAT and FQNNGV. CDR3 nucleotide sequence: TGTGCCAGCAGCTTGCGGACAGGCAATAGTTACAATGAGCAGTTCTTC. The encoded protein is CASSLRTGNSYNEQFF.

The chain links TRBV6-1 to TRBJ1-6; 9 bases are a match to TRBD1. V shed 6 bases, J shed 12 bases, and the junction held 9 bases outside the gene matches. Germline V gene sequence: CDR1 MNHNS, CDR2 SASEGT. The CDR3 extends over 14 amino acids. CDR3 residues: CASSETGGARPLHF. CDR3 DNA: TGTGCCAGCAGCGAAACAGGGGGCGCGAGACCCCTCCACTTT.

Here the CDR3 reads CAISDHIGQSYTEAFF. Here the CDR3 DNA reads TGTGCCATCAGTGACCACATCGGACAGTCCTACACTGAAGCTTTCTTT. The J gene is TRBJ1-1, the V gene TRBV10-3; tentative D call: TRBD1 (6 bases). This CDR3 is 16 amino acids long. CDR1 and CDR2 from the germline V gene are ENHRY and SYGVKD. V lost 3 bases, J lost 3 bases, and 17 bases lay in between.

The rearrangement joins TRBV28 to TRBJ2-7; a weak D match, TRBD1 (5 bases). The CDR3 totals 15 residues. V was pared by 4 bases and J by 7 bases, with 20 bases between. Per germline, CDR1 MDHEN and CDR2 SYDVKM. As DNA, the CDR3 is TGTGCCAGCAGTTCCCCAAGGACATCCCGGTGGGAGCAGTACTTC. This gives the protein CASSSPRTSRWEQYF. The whole variable domain, filled in from reference TRBV28 and TRBJ2-7, reads DVKVTQSSRYLVKRTGEKVFLECVQDMDHENMFWYRQDPGLGLRLIYFSYDVKMKEKGDIPEGYSVSREKKERFSLILESASTNQTSMYLCASSSPRTSRWEQYFGPGTRLTVT.

The V gene is TRBV4-2, the J gene TRBJ2-5; TRBD1 aligns across 10 bases. This CDR3 region has 16 residues. The J segment lost 5 bases and the V segment lost 3 bases, leaving 9 bases of the junction unmatched. Germline V lookup: CDR1 LGHNA, CDR2 YNFKEQ. The CDR3 coding sequence is TGTGCCAGCAGCCAGGCCGGGACAGGGGAAGGTGAGACCCAGTACTTC. This sequence encodes CASSQAGTGEGETQYF.

J is TRBJ2-1 and V is TRBV2, with D unresolved. V lost 7 bases and J lost 0, with 22 bases in between. The CDR3 length is 18 residues. CDR1 is SNHLY and CDR2 is FYNNEI in the germline V gene. Here the CDR3 DNA reads TGTGCCAGCACGTCCCCCCGCACGCCGTCCAGCTCCTACAATGAGCAGTTCTTC. This sequence encodes CASTSPRTPSSSYNEQFF.

The chain carries TRBV9 and TRBJ2-1; no clear D. This CDR3 region has 16 residues. V lost 0 bases and J 0 bases, leaving 10 bases between the germline ends. Germline V gene lookup returns CDR1 SGDLS and CDR2 YYNGEE. The CDR3 here is CASSVEAASSYNEQFF. CDR3 coding DNA: TGTGCCAGCAGCGTAGAGGCGGCGAGCTCCTACAATGAGCAGTTCTTC.